This T cell receptor (beta chain) was captured in a study of blood T cell repertoires in COVID-19. Donors in Cohort 3 who had recovered were those with two negative PCRs, healthcare professional clearance, or resolution of their symptoms. This clone has just one count. CDR3 size: 15 residues. Trimming at V came to 3 bases and at J to 1 base, leaving 7 bases not matched to a gene. Germline CDR1 reads SQVTM; CDR2 reads ANQGSEA. As originally analysed: Reference gene primer amplification gave estimated nucleated cell counts. Generated by immunoSEQ multiplex PCR, the TCRdb table keeps only in-frame clones and is missing some. V and J calls and clone size are those listed in that table; D and trimming were worked out from the DNA. Of 400,000 or so clones in the sample, roughly nine tenths were seen once.

Sample: PBMCs or T cells enriched from blood (not recorded which). The V call is TRBV29-1, the J call TRBJ1-1; 8 bases match TRBD1. The clonotype originates from a man aged 25 to 45 who had recovered from COVID-19. The DNA of the CDR3 is TGCAGCGTTGAGGTCAGGGGGCCTAGGAACACTGAAGCTTTCTTT. It translates to CSVEVRGPRNTEAFF.